The 19 T cell receptor beta chains presented below share a single source sample, sequenced in a study of Graves' ophthalmopathy and Graves' hyperthyroidism. RNA transcripts yielded amplified TCR beta CDR3 regions. HTBI primers primed a first-round RT-PCR, and a second-round multiplex PCR followed. TCRdb reprocessed the multiplex PCR reads with MiXCR, giving one entry per CDR3 protein. The sample has more than 300,000 distinct CDR3 sequences; 17% are singletons. Input material: peripheral blood. The receptors derive from an adult woman with stable Graves' hyperthyroidism.

As to this clonotype: Possible read error: a much larger clone is one base away. The chain has TRBV20-1 and TRBJ2-7; no reliable D call. CDR3 length: 13 residues. Germline V gene data show CDR1 as DFQATT and CDR2 as SNEGSKA (reference sequence). The CDR3 spells CSARVMWRPYPLF. The CDR3 DNA reads as TGCAGTGCTAGAGTTATGTGGCGGCCCTATCCCCTCTTC.

This clonotype was seen at least ten times. The chain employs TRBV7-3 and TRBJ2-7, with 12 bases identical to TRBD2. In germline, CDR1 is SGHTA, CDR2 FQGTGA. The J segment lost 6 bases and the V segment lost 1 base, leaving 10 bases of the junction unmatched. This CDR3 has 17 amino acids. This CDR3 is CASSLRPSGRDGGEQYF. CDR3 coding DNA: TGTGCCAGCAGCTTAAGGCCTAGCGGGAGGGATGGCGGCGAGCAGTACTTC.

The CDR3 nucleotides are TGTGCCAGCACTCACGGGGGCCAGGGGATTTCACCCCTCCACTTT. Translated: CASTHGGQGISPLHF. The gene calls are TRBV6-2 or TRBV6-3 and TRBJ1-6; D is possibly TRBD1 (6 bases). The length of the CDR3 is 15 residues. Germline-derived CDR1 and CDR2 are MNHEY and SVGEGT. The germline V and J ends were trimmed by 7 bases and 9 bases, with 19 bases remaining between them.

This clonotype was seen repeatedly, ten times or more. The chain uses TRBV12-3 or TRBV12-4 and TRBJ2-5; TRBD2 matches at 7 bases. This CDR3 is 15 amino acids long. Trimming cost V 5 bases and J 3 bases; bases outside gene matches: 9. The CDR3 sequence is CASSPQAGPKETQYF. DNA for the CDR3: TGTGCCAGCAGTCCGCAAGCGGGACCGAAAGAGACCCAGTACTTC.

The table lists this clonotype with many counts. DNA for the CDR3: TGTGCCTGGACGGGCTGGAGTAACACTGAAGCTTTCTTT. This codes for CAWTGWSNTEAFF. The chain employs TRBV30 and TRBJ1-1; D gene ambiguous. V was cut by 4 bases and J by 2 bases, with 11 bases left in between. Germline CDR1 and CDR2: GTSNPN and SVGIG (reference sequence). The CDR3 has 13 amino acids.

About this clonotype itself: The junction and the germline gene differ at one end; a read error may be behind it. The V and J genes are TRBV28 and TRBJ2-4; D is unclear. This CDR3 is 15 amino acids long. In germline, CDR1 is MDHEN, CDR2 SYDVKM. The CDR3 reads CASSSRTAATNIQYF. For the CDR3, the DNA is TGTGCCAGCAGCTCACGGACGGCTGCCACAAACATTCAGTACTTC. Looking up the rest from reference TRBV28 and TRBJ2-4 gives the full variable domain: DVKVTQSSRYLVKRTGEKVFLECVQDMDHENMFWYRQDPGLGLRLIYFSYDVKMKEKGDIPEGYSVSREKKERFSLILESASTNQTSMYLCASSSRTAATNIQYFGAGTRLSVL.

This clonotype was observed at least ten times. The DNA is left out, because the CDR3 cannot be placed on it with certainty; the CDR3 is given as TCRdb lists it. This chain links TRBV20-1 with TRBJ2-2; TRBD2 is the table's D call, not checked against the DNA. Germline V gene sequence: CDR1 DFQATT, CDR2 SNEGSKA (reference sequence). Inclusive of both ends, the CDR3 amounts to 14 amino acids. The CDR3: CSAARSFGAGELFF.

This clonotype was counted ten times or more. V is TRBV29-1 and J is TRBJ1-2; perhaps TRBD1 as D (6 bases). V lost 0 bases and J 0 bases, leaving 11 bases between the germline ends. This CDR3 comprises 15 residues. Germline V gene data show CDR1 as SQVTM and CDR2 as ANQGSEA. CDR3 bases: TGCAGCGTTGAAGATGCGGGGGGGCCTAACTATGGCTACACCTTC. The encoded protein is CSVEDAGGPNYGYTF.

This clonotype showed up just once. This chain links TRBV30 with TRBJ1-1; no reliable D call. V lost 2 bases and J lost 10, with 11 bases in between. Germline V lookup: CDR1 GTSNPN, CDR2 SVGIG (reference sequence). CDR3 length: 11 amino acids. In DNA form, the CDR3 reads TGTGCCTGGAGTCGACGTCACGGAGCTTTCTTT. It encodes CAWSRRHGAFF.

This chain links TRBV11-2 with TRBJ2-5; possibly TRBD1 or TRBD2 for D (6 bases each). The CDR3 spans 15 residues. Germline V gene sequence: CDR1 SGHAT, CDR2 FQNNGV. Trimming took off 1 base at V and 5 bases at J, with 14 bases between the two ends. The CDR3 here is CASSLGGGRGETQYF. For the CDR3, the DNA is TGTGCCAGCAGCTTAGGTGGGGGGCGCGGGGAGACCCAGTACTTC.

Comment on this clonotype: One end of the junction fails to match germline, which may point to a read error. This chain connects TRBV9 to TRBJ1-3, with unresolved D. CDR1 and CDR2 from the germline V gene are SGDLS and YYNGEE. The CDR3 runs to 16 residues. The CDR3 coding sequence is TGTGCCAGCAGCACTCGCCCTGAGATCTCTGGAAACACTATATATTTT. Encoded protein: CASSTRPEISGNTIYF.

As for this clonotype: A junction end diverges from the germline sequence, so it may reflect a read error. This chain uses TRBV4-1 with TRBJ1-6; TRBD1 matches at 8 bases. In germline, CDR1 is MGHRA, CDR2 YSYEKL. This CDR3 comprises 16 residues. The CDR3 nucleotides read TGCGCCAGCAGCCAAGGGTTAAGACAGGGGACTTCACACCTCCACTTT. Translation: CASSQGLRQGTSHLHF.

The table lists this clonotype with many counts. V gene TRBV13 combines with J gene TRBJ2-5; the D is unclear. Trimming left V 1 base short and J 5 bases short, with 11 bases between. The CDR3 loop spans 14 amino acids. The V gene's germline CDR1 is PRHDT and CDR2 FYEKMQ (reference sequence). CDR3: CASSLDEIGETQYF. The CDR3 nucleotides read TGTGCCAGCAGCTTAGACGAGATTGGTGAGACCCAGTACTTC.

A word on this clonotype: At one of its ends the junction is not consistent with the germline gene, which may arise from a read error. This chain links TRBV27 with TRBJ1-6; D call uncertain. The germline gives CDR1 MNHEY, CDR2 SMNVEV (reference sequence). The CDR3 loop spans 15 amino acids. In nucleotides, the CDR3 is TGTGCCAGCAGTTTACGATTCGGCCATAATTCACCCCTCCACTTC. Encoded protein: CASSLRFGHNSPLHF.

In this sample, this clonotype turned up many times. The chain links TRBV27 to TRBJ2-7; possible D gene TRBD2, 5 bases. This CDR3 has 14 residues. The V end lost 2 bases, the J end lost 5 bases, and 13 bases lay between the germline ends. CDR1 MNHEY and CDR2 SMNVEV come from the germline V gene (reference sequence). The CDR3 loop is CASSLEELGNEQYF. In DNA form, the CDR3 reads TGTGCCAGCAGTTTAGAGGAGCTCGGGAACGAGCAGTACTTC.

The chain carries TRBV6-1 and TRBJ2-2, with D unclear. Germline V gene data show CDR1 as MNHNS and CDR2 as SASEGT. CDR3 length: 14 residues. V was pared by 6 bases and J by 1 base, with 9 bases between. In nucleotides, the CDR3 is TGTGCCAGCAGGCCCCCCAGGAACACCGGGGAGCTGTTTTTT. The encoded protein is CASRPPRNTGELFF.

There are many counts of this clonotype. The chain recombines TRBV6-1 with TRBJ1-5; D might be TRBD1 (5 bases). Per germline, CDR1 MNHNS and CDR2 SASEGT. This CDR3 contains 16 residues. With 0 bases removed from V and 4 bases from J, the gap between germline ends came to 13 bases. The CDR3 loop reads CASSEALGEKNQPQHF. In nucleotides, the CDR3 is TGTGCCAGCAGTGAAGCCCTAGGGGAGAAGAATCAGCCCCAGCATTTT.

This clonotype occurred many times. The chain links TRBV27 to TRBJ1-2, with TRBD1 matching 8 bases. The CDR3 loop spans 16 amino acids. The J segment lost 4 bases and the V segment lost 5 bases, leaving 12 bases of the junction unmatched. Germline assignment: CDR1 MNHEY and CDR2 SMNVEV (reference sequence). The CDR3 DNA follows: TGTGCCAGCAGTCGGAAATTCCTGGACAGGGTCTATGGCTACACCTTC. Translation: CASSRKFLDRVYGYTF.

This clonotype occurred many times. The chain combines TRBV28 with TRBJ1-1, with D perhaps TRBD1 (5 bases). This CDR3 is 12 amino acids long. V lost 6 bases, J lost 4 bases, and 9 bases lay in between. CDR1 MDHEN and CDR2 SYDVKM come from the germline V gene. As DNA, the CDR3 is TGTGCCAGCAGCCTAGGGACCACTGAAGCTTTCTTT. It translates to CASSLGTTEAFF.